This TCR beta chain originates from a study of neurological immune-mediated disorders. Unsorted libraries used 2 million PBMCs kept at -80 degrees C. This clonotype has a handful of counts. Antigen: not known. No DNA is shown, since the ends of the CDR3 on it are uncertain; the CDR3 is the one TCRdb lists. The CDR3 is made up of 15 amino acids, end residues included. Germline assignment: CDR1 SGHRS and CDR2 YFSETQ. Overall study findings and caveats: With the multiple sclerosis repertoire cluster, neither clinical nor MRI features showed any association. The highest TCR clonal expansion occurred in HTLV-1-associated myelopathy; multiple sclerosis fell below healthy controls.

The cDNA was synthesized by means of template-switch 5'RACE, which was carried out with 10-nucleotide random UMIs. Using its own MiXCR run on the 5' RACE reads, TCRdb lists one record per CDR3 protein. Of 25,000 to 35,000 distinct CDR3 sequences in the sample, around 3.4% were seen once. The source is a woman aged 30 to 39 with multiple sclerosis. The chain couples TRBV5-1 to TRBJ1-5; the table's D call of TRBD1 was not tested on the DNA. The sequencing sample was made of PBMCs. The chain's CDR3 is CASSLVGGGNQPQNF.